This passage covers 30 T cell receptor beta chains from one sample sequenced in a study of cytomegalovirus exposure and HLA in healthy donors. 60 Vbeta and 13 Jbeta primers were used in PCR. Method: immunoSEQ multiplex PCR; TCRdb's copy keeps in-frame clones and lacks some. The sample consists of 150,000 to 200,000 clones, about 81% of them appearing once. The sample taken for sequencing was PBMCs. These receptors all come from a man between 18 and 35 years old in good health and CMV-seronegative.

The V call is TRBV6-1, the J call TRBJ1-5; 10 positions match TRBD1. J lost 0 bases, V lost 3 bases, and 11 bases had no gene match. The V gene's germline CDR1 is MNHNS and CDR2 SASEGT. This CDR3 spans 19 amino acids. The CDR3 sequence is CASSDVDRGRDDSNQPQHF. The CDR3 DNA sequence: TGTGCCAGCAGTGATGTTGACAGGGGGCGAGATGATAGCAATCAGCCCCAGCATTTT.

This clone showed up just once. This rearrangement joins TRBV2 to TRBJ2-2, with TRBD1 identical over 10 bases. Per the germline V gene, CDR1 is SNHLY and CDR2 is FYNNEI. The V segment lost 7 bases and the J segment 4 bases; nucleotides outside the gene matches: 6. This CDR3 has 15 amino acids. In DNA form, the CDR3 reads TGTGCCAGCATCAAGGACAGGGGGGGCACCGGGGAGCTGTTTTTT. Protein product: CASIKDRGGTGELFF.

Only a few counts were recorded for this clone. CDR3 residues: CASSQDEGGNQPQHF. DNA of the CDR3: TGCGCCAGCAGCCAAGATGAAGGGGGCAATCAGCCCCAGCATTTT. The J gene is TRBJ1-5, the V gene TRBV4-3; TRBD1 is a possible D gene (5 bases). Between the trimmed V and J ends, which lost 0 bases and 2 bases, there was a span of 8 bases. Germline CDR1 LGHNA, CDR2 YSLEER. The CDR3 has 15 amino acids.

This rearrangement joins TRBV4-3 to TRBJ1-2, with TRBD1 as a possible D gene (6 bases). Per the germline V gene, CDR1 is LGHNA and CDR2 is YSLEER. V shed 9 bases and J shed 3 bases, with 14 bases lying between them. The CDR3 loop spans 13 amino acids. CDR3 in amino acids: CASSPGEYYGYTF. The CDR3 DNA is TGCGCCAGTTCTCCAGGGGAATACTATGGCTACACCTTC.

J is TRBJ2-5 and V is TRBV9; D perhaps matches TRBD2 (6 bases). V was cut by 0 bases and J by 6 bases, with 12 bases left in between. Germline lookup yields CDR1 SGDLS and CDR2 YYNGEE. This CDR3 region has 14 residues. This CDR3 is CASSVGASEKTQYF. The CDR3 nucleotides read TGTGCCAGCAGCGTAGGGGCTAGCGAGAAGACCCAGTACTTC.

The rearrangement joins TRBV7-2 to TRBJ2-1; D possibly corresponds to TRBD1 (5 bases). Trimming cost V 5 bases and J 3 bases, with 8 bases left between them. This CDR3 contains 13 residues. Germline CDR1 SGHTA, CDR2 FQGNSA. The CDR3 DNA is TGTGCCAGCAGCCCTAGGGGCTACAATGAGCAGTTCTTC. This sequence encodes CASSPRGYNEQFF.

This clone has more than one count but fewer than ten. This chain connects TRBV7-3 to TRBJ2-1; 11 positions agree with TRBD2. Germline assignment: CDR1 SGHTA and CDR2 FQGTGA. CDR3 length: 17 amino acids. V was pared by 3 bases and J by 6 bases, with 10 bases of the junction left unmatched. The CDR3: CASSFLPTSGISNEQFF. CDR3 in DNA: TGTGCCAGCAGCTTTCTCCCGACTAGCGGGATTTCCAATGAGCAGTTCTTC.

CDR3 in DNA: TGCGCCAGCAGCTGGGCTAGGGGCGGGGGAACCAACTACGAGCAGTACTTC. This sequence encodes CASSWARGGGTNYEQYF. This chain links TRBV5-1 with TRBJ2-7, with 7 bases lining up with TRBD2. V trimming: 3 bases; J trimming: 3 bases; junction bases outside the gene matches: 15. CDR3 size: 17 residues. The V gene's germline CDR1 is SGHRS and CDR2 YFSETQ.

The chain uses TRBV19 and TRBJ2-1, with D possibly matching TRBD1 (5 bases). CDR1 and CDR2 from the germline V gene are LNHDA and SQIVND (reference sequence). V gave up 0 bases and J gave up 7 bases, with 10 bases separating them. The CDR3 has 14 residues. CDR3 DNA: TGTGCCAGTAGTATAGACAGGGTTGGTAATGAGCAGTTCTTC. It codes for CASSIDRVGNEQFF.

This chain uses TRBV5-1 with TRBJ1-4; D is uncertain. The CDR3 sequence is 16 residues long. Trimming cost V 5 bases and J 0 bases, with 14 bases left between them. Per germline, CDR1 SGHRS and CDR2 YFSETQ. CDR3: CASRGAGTATNEKLFF. DNA for the CDR3: TGCGCCAGCAGGGGCGCCGGAACCGCAACTAATGAAAAACTGTTTTTT. The entire variable domain, with the rest obtained from reference TRBV5-1 and TRBJ1-4, is as follows: KAGVTQTPRYLIKTRGQQVTLSCSPISGHRSVSWYQQTPGQGLQFLFEYFSETQRNKGNFPGRFSGRQFSNSRSEMNVSTLELGDSALYLCASRGAGTATNEKLFFGSGTQLSVL.

The V call is TRBV4-3, the J call TRBJ2-2; unclear D gene. The CDR3 consists of 14 residues. V lost 0 bases, J lost 2 bases, and 4 bases lay in between. The V gene's germline CDR1 is LGHNA and CDR2 YSLEER. CDR3 in DNA: TGCGCCAGCAGCCAAGATTCTAACACCGGGGAGCTGTTTTTT. Translation: CASSQDSNTGELFF.

In this sample, this clone turned up a few times. V and J are TRBV5-4 and TRBJ1-1; D is unresolved. Germline V gene sequence: CDR1 SGHNT, CDR2 YYREEE (reference sequence). Trimming pared 6 bases from V and 4 bases from J, leaving 16 bases between. CDR3 length: 14 residues. CDR3 nucleotides: TGTGCCAGCACCAGAAGTCGGGATTCCACTGAAGCTTTCTTT. Amino acids: CASTRSRDSTEAFF.

The DNA of the CDR3 is TGTGCTAGTGGTCTCCAAGGGGGGGGAGAAAAACTGTTTTTT. Translation gives CASGLQGGGEKLFF. This chain connects TRBV12-5 to TRBJ1-4; tentative D call: TRBD1 (6 bases). The V gene's germline CDR1 is LGHNT and CDR2 FRNRAP. V shed 5 bases and J shed 8 bases, with 15 bases lying between them. The CDR3 is made up of 14 amino acids. Drawing the rest from reference TRBV12-5 and TRBJ1-4, the complete variable domain is DARVTQTPRHKVTEMGQEVTMRCQPILGHNTVFWYRQTMMQGLELLAYFRNRAPLDDSGMPKDRFSAEMPDATLATLKIQPSEPRDSAVYFCASGLQGGGEKLFFGSGTQLSVL.

The J gene is TRBJ1-1, the V gene TRBV10-3, with D unresolved. Germline CDR1 reads ENHRY; CDR2 reads SYGVKD. V gave up 4 bases and J gave up 0 bases, with 6 bases separating them. This CDR3 is 13 amino acids long. CDR3 bases: TGTGCCATCAGTGGAGGAATGAACACTGAAGCTTTCTTT. Residues: CAISGGMNTEAFF.

CDR3 DNA: TGCAGTGGCGGGGGGGATTCCTACAATGAGCAGTTCTTC. This codes for CSGGGDSYNEQFF. J is TRBJ2-1 and V is TRBV29-1; TRBD2 agrees at 9 bases. Germline V gene lookup returns CDR1 SQVTM and CDR2 ANQGSEA. CDR3 size: 13 residues.

This chain links TRBV7-2 with TRBJ2-5; D possibly corresponds to TRBD2 (7 bases). The CDR3 is made up of 16 amino acids. Trimming pared 1 base from V and 2 bases from J, leaving 14 bases between. From germline, CDR1 is SGHTA and CDR2 FQGNSA. CDR3 bases: TGTGCCAGCAGCTTAGGTCTAGGGGGGGGACAAGAGACCCAGTACTTC. It encodes CASSLGLGGGQETQYF. Together with reference TRBV7-2 and TRBJ2-5, the CDR3 gives the full variable domain: GAGVSQSPSNKVTEKGKDVELRCDPISGHTALYWYRQSLGQGLEFLIYFQGNSAPDKSGLPSDRFSAERTGGSVSTLTIQRTQQEDSAVYLCASSLGLGGGQETQYFGPGTRLLVL.

The chain combines TRBV28 with TRBJ1-2; D not certain. Trimming pared 5 bases from V and 8 bases from J, leaving 15 bases between. The CDR3 is 13 residues long. Germline V lookup: CDR1 MDHEN, CDR2 SYDVKM. CDR3 DNA: TGTGCCAGCAGTCAAGGTGTTAGAGGGGGCTACACCTTC. It codes for CASSQGVRGGYTF.

The chain recombines TRBV7-8 with TRBJ2-1, with 8 bases fitting TRBD2. The CDR3 contains 14 residues. The germline V gene has CDR1 SGHVS and CDR2 FQNEAQ. Unmatched junction bases numbered 7, after V lost 10 bases and J lost 2 bases. The CDR3 protein is CATSRTSPYNEQFF. The CDR3 nucleotides are TGTGCCACCTCCCGGACTAGCCCCTACAATGAGCAGTTCTTC.

The rearrangement uses TRBV5-4 and TRBJ1-1; D gene unclear. Germline CDR1 SGHNT, CDR2 YYREEE (reference sequence). Trimming took 2 bases from V and 1 from J, leaving 12 bases between them. The CDR3 spans 15 residues. This CDR3 reads CASSFSYSSNTEAFF. CDR3 in DNA: TGTGCCAGCAGCTTTAGTTACAGTTCGAACACTGAAGCTTTCTTT.

The chain links TRBV10-3 to TRBJ2-5, with 12 bases identical to TRBD2. CDR3 size: 19 residues. The V gene's germline CDR1 is ENHRY and CDR2 SYGVKD. The J segment lost 1 base and the V segment lost 0 bases, leaving 9 bases of the junction unmatched. The CDR3 loop is CAISESLLAGGDFQETQYF. CDR3 nucleotide sequence: TGTGCCATCAGTGAGTCGTTACTAGCGGGGGGTGATTTCCAAGAGACCCAGTACTTC.

The chain recombines TRBV28 with TRBJ1-1, with 11 bases lining up with TRBD1. The CDR3 consists of 16 residues. The V segment lost 5 bases and the J segment 11 bases; nucleotides outside the gene matches: 16. Germline V lookup: CDR1 MDHEN, CDR2 SYDVKM. The CDR3 loop is CASSPTDGQGARVAFF. In nucleotides, the CDR3 is TGTGCCAGCAGTCCTACAGACGGACAGGGGGCGCGGGTTGCTTTCTTT.

CDR3 sequence: CASGSMGVGEEAFF. For the CDR3, the DNA is TGTGCTAGTGGTTCGATGGGAGTTGGGGAGGAAGCTTTCTTT. This chain connects TRBV12-5 to TRBJ1-1; D remains unclear. The CDR3 length is 14 residues. Germline values: CDR1 LGHNT, CDR2 FRNRAP. The germline V and J ends were trimmed by 4 bases and 8 bases, with 17 bases remaining between them.

The chain has TRBV9 and TRBJ1-6, with a tentative D call TRBD1 (6 bases). With 3 bases removed from V and 0 bases from J, the gap between germline ends came to 13 bases. CDR1 and CDR2 (germline): SGDLS, YYNGEE. This CDR3 is 17 amino acids long. The CDR3 DNA sequence: TGTGCCAGCAGCGACCCGGGACACAGCTCCTATAATTCACCCCTCCACTTT. It specifies CASSDPGHSSYNSPLHF.

J is TRBJ1-2 and V is TRBV19; 8 bases align to TRBD1. V trimming: 10 bases; J trimming: 2 bases; junction bases outside the gene matches: 9. CDR1 and CDR2 from the germline V gene are LNHDA and SQIVND (reference sequence). The CDR3 is 14 residues long. CDR3 in amino acids: CATIPGQANYGYTF. Here the CDR3 DNA reads TGTGCCACTATCCCGGGACAGGCGAACTATGGCTACACCTTC.

As for this clone: At one boundary the junction diverges from the germline segment, which might be a read error. V and J are TRBV7-9 and TRBJ2-3, with 11 bases identical to TRBD2. The CDR3 sequence is 16 residues long. Germline V gene data show CDR1 as SEHNR and CDR2 as FQNEAQ (reference sequence). Here the CDR3 DNA reads TGTTCCAGCAGCTCCACGACTAGCGGGGCCACAGATACGCAGTATTTT. Residues: CSSSSTTSGATDTQYF.

The genes are TRBV7-2 and TRBJ2-1; D is possibly TRBD2 (6 bases). This CDR3 is built from 15 residues. Trimming took off 4 bases at V and 0 bases at J, with 10 bases between the two ends. From germline, CDR1 is SGHTA and CDR2 FQGNSA. The CDR3 sequence: CASSSSVSSYNEQFF. The DNA of the CDR3 is TGTGCCAGCAGCTCTAGCGTAAGCTCCTACAATGAGCAGTTCTTC.

The rearrangement uses TRBV13 and TRBJ2-7, with a tentative D call TRBD1 (6 bases). Germline V CDR1 and CDR2: PRHDT, FYEKMQ (reference sequence). CDR3 size: 15 residues. Trimming removed 3 bases at V and 5 bases at J, with 17 bases between. CDR3 loop: CASSFDPRGTNEQYF. In nucleotides, the CDR3 is TGTGCCAGCAGCTTTGACCCCAGGGGAACGAACGAGCAGTACTTC.

The rearrangement joins TRBV5-4 to TRBJ2-5, with a tentative D call TRBD2 (5 bases). Germline CDR1 is SGHNT and CDR2 is YYREEE (reference sequence). Trimming shortened V by 4 bases and J by 2 bases, and 12 bases separated the two germline ends. The CDR3 runs 14 residues. The CDR3 loop is CASSIPDWQETQYF. CDR3 nucleotide sequence: TGTGCCAGCAGCATCCCGGACTGGCAAGAGACCCAGTACTTC.

This clone turned up a few times. This chain connects TRBV19 to TRBJ2-7; weak D call: TRBD1 (5 bases). The germline V gene encodes CDR1 LNHDA and CDR2 SQIVND (reference sequence). The CDR3 is made up of 15 amino acids. V was pared by 3 bases and J by 3 bases, with 15 bases between. The CDR3 is CASSIGSRAHYEQYF. The CDR3 DNA reads TGTGCCAGTAGTATTGGGTCCAGGGCCCACTACGAGCAGTACTTC.

V gene TRBV7-8 combines with J gene TRBJ2-1, with 8 bases that match TRBD1. V was clipped by 1 base and J by 7 bases; unmatched bases: 0. The CDR3 is made up of 13 amino acids. Germline-derived CDR1 and CDR2 are SGHVS and FQNEAQ. The CDR3 protein is CASSLDRGNEQFF. The CDR3 DNA is TGTGCCAGCAGCTTAGACAGGGGGAATGAGCAGTTCTTC.